The rows below give T cell receptor beta chains drawn from one sample of a study of patients and donors after allogeneic stem cell transplantation. TCRdb used MiXCR to reprocess the RT-PCR reads, holding one entry per CDR3 protein. This table has some 880,000 distinct CDR3 sequences, roughly 18% appearing once. Material: blood, either unsorted or a sorted T cell fraction (not recorded which). The receptors stem from a human donor who was either an allogeneic HSCT recipient or a stem cell or donor lymphocyte infusion donor (not recorded which). It is not recorded whose cells these are; they may come from a transplant donor. The CDR3 runs from the conserved cysteine through the conserved F or W. The order of the fields is V gene, J gene, D gene, clone size, CDR3 protein, CDR3 DNA. A D gene is named only where the DNA matches it firmly. Clone size is shown for a subset of rows, as once, few, many or a class of expanded clone.

V gene: TRBV20-1
J gene: TRBJ1-1
D gene: .
clone size: .
CDR3 protein: CSASFLSRGNTEAFF
CDR3 DNA: TGCAGTGCTTCTTTCTTATCCAGGGGGAACACTGAAGCTTTCTTT

V gene: TRBV20-1
J gene: TRBJ2-1
D gene: TRBD2
clone size: few
CDR3 protein: CSALAGVGNEQFF
CDR3 DNA: TGCAGTGCTCTAGCGGGAGTAGGCAATGAGCAGTTCTTC

V gene: TRBV6-1
J gene: TRBJ2-7
D gene: .
clone size: .
CDR3 protein: CASSEGPGASYYEQYF
CDR3 DNA: TGTGCCAGCAGTGAAGGGCCGGGGGCATCCTACTACGAGCAGTACTTC

V gene: TRBV10-3
J gene: TRBJ1-2
D gene: TRBD1
clone size: .
CDR3 protein: CAISTTGDYDGYTF
CDR3 DNA: TGTGCCATCAGTACTACAGGGGATTATGATGGCTACACCTTC

V gene: TRBV6-1
J gene: TRBJ2-5
D gene: TRBD1
clone size: .
CDR3 protein: CASGRQGLETQYF
CDR3 DNA: TGTGCCAGCGGAAGACAGGGTCTAGAGACCCAGTACTTC

V gene: TRBV7-9
J gene: TRBJ2-5
D gene: .
clone size: .
CDR3 protein: CASEVGETQYF
CDR3 DNA: TGTGCCAGTGAGGTGGGGGAGACCCAGTACTTC

V gene: TRBV4-3
J gene: TRBJ2-6
D gene: .
clone size: few
CDR3 protein: CASSQDKGLGANVLTF
CDR3 DNA: TGCGCCAGCAGCCAAGATAAGGGGCTCGGGGCCAACGTCCTGACTTTC

V gene: TRBV7-8
J gene: TRBJ1-3
D gene: .
clone size: .
CDR3 protein: CASSLVFSSGNTIYF
CDR3 DNA: TGTGCCAGCAGCTTAGTTTTCTCCTCTGGAAACACCATATATTTT

V gene: TRBV9
J gene: TRBJ1-1
D gene: .
clone size: .
CDR3 protein: CASSVARNGPRAEAFF
CDR3 DNA: TGTGCCAGCAGCGTAGCCCGGAACGGACCCCGGGCTGAAGCTTTCTTT

V gene: TRBV6-1
J gene: TRBJ2-3
D gene: TRBD2
clone size: .
CDR3 protein: CASNIAGASTDTQYF
CDR3 DNA: TGTGCCAGCAATATAGCGGGAGCTAGCACAGATACGCAGTATTTT

V gene: TRBV6-1
J gene: TRBJ2-3
D gene: .
clone size: .
CDR3 protein: CASSPSPSGRSDTQYF
CDR3 DNA: TGTGCCAGCAGCCCCAGCCCATCCGGAAGAAGCGATACGCAGTATTTT

V gene: TRBV9
J gene: TRBJ2-7
D gene: TRBD1
clone size: few
CDR3 protein: CASSVSPGGNEQYF
CDR3 DNA: TGTGCCAGCAGCGTAAGCCCAGGGGGCAACGAGCAGTACTTC

V gene: TRBV15
J gene: TRBJ1-2
D gene: .
clone size: .
CDR3 protein: CATSRDRGDGYTF
CDR3 DNA: TGTGCCACCAGCAGAGATCGAGGGGATGGCTACACCTTC

V gene: TRBV20-1
J gene: TRBJ2-7
D gene: TRBD1
clone size: .
CDR3 protein: CSARRTGTLYEQYF
CDR3 DNA: TGCAGTGCTAGGAGGACAGGGACTCTCTACGAGCAGTACTTC

V gene: TRBV5-5
J gene: TRBJ2-3
D gene: TRBD2
clone size: few
CDR3 protein: CASSSKLAGVADTQYF
CDR3 DNA: TGTGCCAGCAGCTCCAAACTAGCGGGCGTCGCAGATACGCAGTATTTT

V gene: TRBV6-1
J gene: TRBJ1-1
D gene: .
clone size: few
CDR3 protein: CASSNLRPNTEAFF
CDR3 DNA: TGTGCCAGCAGTAACCTTAGGCCCAACACTGAAGCTTTCTTT

V gene: TRBV9
J gene: TRBJ2-7
D gene: TRBD2
clone size: .
CDR3 protein: CASSVSVGERGTYEQYF
CDR3 DNA: TGTGCCAGCAGCGTCAGTGTCGGCGAGCGGGGCACCTACGAGCAGTACTTC

V gene: TRBV6-5
J gene: TRBJ1-4
D gene: .
clone size: .
CDR3 protein: CASSSTKGKLFF
CDR3 DNA: TGTGCCAGCAGTAGCACCAAGGGAAAACTGTTTTTT

V gene: TRBV20-1
J gene: TRBJ2-7
D gene: .
clone size: .
CDR3 protein: CSARWTESYEQYF
CDR3 DNA: TGCAGTGCTAGATGGACCGAGTCCTACGAGCAGTACTTC

V gene: TRBV20-1
J gene: TRBJ1-1
D gene: .
clone size: few
CDR3 protein: CSATEIPEAFF
CDR3 DNA: TGCAGTGCCACCGAGATCCCTGAAGCTTTCTTT

V gene: TRBV20-1
J gene: TRBJ1-5
D gene: .
clone size: many
CDR3 protein: CSARDGPYSNQPQHF
CDR3 DNA: TGCAGTGCTAGAGATGGCCCGTACAGCAATCAGCCCCAGCATTTT

V gene: TRBV20-1
J gene: TRBJ2-5
D gene: .
clone size: few
CDR3 protein: CSARRGGFGETQYF
CDR3 DNA: TGCAGTGCTAGGAGAGGAGGGTTTGGGGAGACCCAGTACTTC

V gene: TRBV21-1
J gene: TRBJ2-6
D gene: .
clone size: .
CDR3 protein: CASSKRGSGANVLTF
CDR3 DNA: TGTGCCAGCAGCAAAAGGGGTTCTGGGGCCAACGTCCTGACTTTC

V gene: TRBV25-1
J gene: TRBJ1-6
D gene: .
clone size: few
CDR3 protein: CASSDQPGLYNSPLHF
CDR3 DNA: TGTGCCAGCAGTGATCAACCGGGGCTATATAATTCACCCCTCCACTTT

V gene: TRBV27
J gene: TRBJ1-4
D gene: TRBD1
clone size: few
CDR3 protein: CASRLRGRGEKLFF
CDR3 DNA: TGTGCCAGCAGACTGAGGGGGCGGGGTGAAAAACTGTTTTTT

V gene: TRBV24-1
J gene: TRBJ2-7
D gene: .
clone size: few
CDR3 protein: CATSSWAGSGYEQYF
CDR3 DNA: TGTGCCACCAGTTCCTGGGCAGGGTCAGGATACGAGCAGTACTTC

V gene: TRBV5-1
J gene: TRBJ2-5
D gene: TRBD2
clone size: few
CDR3 protein: CASSLGSGGAGETQYF
CDR3 DNA: TGCGCCAGCAGCTTAGGATCGGGAGGGGCCGGTGAGACCCAGTACTTC

V gene: TRBV20-1
J gene: TRBJ1-2
D gene: .
clone size: many
CDR3 protein: CSAIIYGYTF
CDR3 DNA: TGCAGTGCTATTATCTATGGCTACACCTTC

V gene: TRBV4-1
J gene: TRBJ1-2
D gene: .
clone size: few
CDR3 protein: CASSQVPRTRTVYGYTF
CDR3 DNA: TGCGCCAGCAGCCAAGTGCCCCGCACGCGGACAGTCTATGGCTACACCTTC

V gene: TRBV7-9
J gene: TRBJ2-2
D gene: .
clone size: few
CDR3 protein: CASRGRRLGHTGELFF
CDR3 DNA: TGTGCCAGCAGGGGTAGGAGGCTCGGTCACACCGGGGAGCTGTTTTTT

V gene: TRBV9
J gene: TRBJ2-1
D gene: .
clone size: few
CDR3 protein: CASSVRLNNEQFF
CDR3 DNA: TGTGCCAGCAGCGTTCGGCTTAACAATGAGCAGTTCTTC

V gene: TRBV20-1
J gene: TRBJ2-7
D gene: .
clone size: .
CDR3 protein: CSASLSWGRDYEQYF
CDR3 DNA: TGCAGTGCTAGCCTCAGTTGGGGCAGAGATTACGAGCAGTACTTC

V gene: TRBV28
J gene: TRBJ2-6
D gene: TRBD2
clone size: few
CDR3 protein: CASSLYGGTGANVLTF
CDR3 DNA: TGTGCCAGCAGTTTATACGGGGGGACTGGGGCCAACGTCCTGACTTTC

V gene: TRBV12-3/TRBV12-4
J gene: TRBJ2-7
D gene: .
clone size: few
CDR3 protein: CASRSQQGKFYEQYF
CDR3 DNA: TGTGCCAGCAGGTCACAACAGGGAAAGTTCTACGAGCAGTACTTC

V gene: TRBV29-1
J gene: TRBJ1-2
D gene: TRBD1
clone size: .
CDR3 protein: CSVGMVGRGLPYGYTF
CDR3 DNA: TGCAGCGTGGGGATGGTTGGCAGGGGGCTCCCCTATGGCTACACCTTC

V gene: TRBV5-1
J gene: TRBJ2-7
D gene: .
clone size: few
CDR3 protein: CASSPTGLDNYEQYF
CDR3 DNA: TGCGCCAGCAGCCCCACGGGACTTGATAACTACGAGCAGTACTTC

V gene: TRBV10-3
J gene: TRBJ2-2
D gene: .
clone size: .
CDR3 protein: CAISGLERTGELFF
CDR3 DNA: TGTGCCATCAGTGGGCTAGAAAGAACCGGGGAGCTGTTTTTT

V gene: TRBV5-5
J gene: TRBJ2-7
D gene: .
clone size: .
CDR3 protein: CASSTPSGGNTYEQYF
CDR3 DNA: TGTGCCAGCAGCACACCCTCGGGGGGCAACACCTACGAGCAGTACTTC

V gene: TRBV2
J gene: TRBJ1-4
D gene: .
clone size: .
CDR3 protein: CASSAQGNEKLFF
CDR3 DNA: TGTGCCAGCAGTGCACAGGGCAATGAAAAACTGTTTTTT

V gene: TRBV7-2
J gene: TRBJ1-4
D gene: .
clone size: .
CDR3 protein: CATSRGGRNNEKLFF
CDR3 DNA: TGTGCCACCTCCCGCGGCGGTCGGAATAATGAAAAACTGTTTTTT

V gene: TRBV12-3/TRBV12-4
J gene: TRBJ2-1
D gene: TRBD2
clone size: .
CDR3 protein: CASSFSLSGTSEFNEQFF
CDR3 DNA: TGTGCCAGCAGTTTTAGCTTATCCGGGACTAGCGAATTCAATGAGCAGTTCTTC

V gene: TRBV12-3/TRBV12-4
J gene: TRBJ1-1
D gene: .
clone size: few
CDR3 protein: CASSPGVGTEAFF
CDR3 DNA: TGTGCCAGCAGTCCAGGGGTGGGCACTGAAGCTTTCTTT

V gene: TRBV12-3/TRBV12-4
J gene: TRBJ2-7
D gene: TRBD2
clone size: .
CDR3 protein: CASSLKGSGVEQYF
CDR3 DNA: TGTGCCAGCAGTTTAAAGGGGAGCGGGGTCGAGCAGTACTTC

V gene: TRBV4-2
J gene: TRBJ2-5
D gene: TRBD2
clone size: few
CDR3 protein: CASSPGTSGNDETQYF
CDR3 DNA: TGTGCCAGCTCACCAGGGACTAGCGGGAATGATGAGACCCAGTACTTC

V gene: TRBV5-1
J gene: TRBJ2-5
D gene: .
clone size: .
CDR3 protein: CASGLGRQYF
CDR3 DNA: TGCGCCAGCGGGCTGGGCCGCCAGTACTTC

V gene: TRBV12-3/TRBV12-4
J gene: TRBJ1-1
D gene: .
clone size: .
CDR3 protein: CASSIQGIYAFF
CDR3 DNA: TGTGCCAGCAGTATACAGGGAATATATGCTTTCTTT

V gene: TRBV28
J gene: TRBJ2-7
D gene: .
clone size: .
CDR3 protein: CASSLGSVSSYEQYF
CDR3 DNA: TGTGCCAGCAGTCTCGGGAGCGTAAGCTCCTACGAGCAGTACTTC

V gene: TRBV2
J gene: TRBJ1-4
D gene: TRBD1
clone size: .
CDR3 protein: CASSGTGAANEKLFF
CDR3 DNA: TGTGCCAGCAGCGGCACAGGGGCGGCTAATGAAAAACTGTTTTTT

V gene: TRBV5-5
J gene: TRBJ2-1
D gene: .
clone size: .
CDR3 protein: CASSLSQGIYNEQFF
CDR3 DNA: TGTGCCAGCAGCTTGAGTCAGGGAATCTACAATGAGCAGTTCTTC

V gene: TRBV20-1
J gene: TRBJ1-2
D gene: TRBD1
clone size: few
CDR3 protein: CSARGQGWNGYTF
CDR3 DNA: TGCAGTGCTAGGGGACAGGGGTGGAATGGCTACACCTTC

V gene: TRBV27
J gene: TRBJ2-7
D gene: TRBD2
clone size: .
CDR3 protein: CASSSPRAGGQFEQYF
CDR3 DNA: TGTGCCAGCAGTTCCCCGAGAGCGGGGGGGCAATTCGAGCAGTACTTC

V gene: TRBV7-9
J gene: TRBJ2-1
D gene: TRBD2
clone size: few
CDR3 protein: CASSAGTSAYNEQFF
CDR3 DNA: TGTGCCAGCAGCGCTGGGACTAGCGCCTACAATGAGCAGTTCTTC

V gene: TRBV12-3/TRBV12-4
J gene: TRBJ2-7
D gene: TRBD1
clone size: .
CDR3 protein: CASSTGDTYEQYF
CDR3 DNA: TGTGCCAGCTCGACAGGGGATACTTACGAGCAGTACTTC

V gene: TRBV24-1
J gene: TRBJ2-7
D gene: TRBD1
clone size: many
CDR3 protein: CATGQGYEQYF
CDR3 DNA: TGTGCCACCGGACAGGGATACGAGCAGTACTTC

V gene: TRBV20-1
J gene: TRBJ2-1
D gene: .
clone size: .
CDR3 protein: CSAPFDRTNNEQFF
CDR3 DNA: TGCAGTGCTCCCTTTGACAGGACCAACAATGAGCAGTTCTTC